The 14 T cell receptor beta chains below come from one sample, sequenced in a study of blood T cell repertoires in COVID-19. Some clones are missing from TCRdb's copy, which holds only in-frame ones; the method was immunoSEQ multiplex PCR. The repertoire holds 70,000 to 80,000 clones, with around 83% as singletons. Material: peripheral blood. Every receptor here comes from a man older than 75 with acute or convalescent COVID-19.

The chain joins TRBV6-5 to TRBJ2-7, with a possible D match to TRBD2 (5 bases). Trimming cost V 7 bases and J 0 bases, with 13 bases left between them. The CDR3 consists of 14 residues. Germline-derived CDR1 and CDR2 are MNHEY and SVGAGI. The chain's CDR3 is CASTPWESSYEQYF. The CDR3 DNA reads TGTGCCAGCACCCCGTGGGAGAGCTCCTACGAGCAGTACTTC.

This chain joins TRBV11-2 and TRBJ2-5; TRBD1 is a possible D gene (6 bases). From germline, CDR1 is SGHAT and CDR2 FQNNGV. The CDR3 is made up of 14 amino acids. Trimming took 5 bases from V and 4 from J, leaving 14 bases between them. The CDR3 region is CASSVAGVRETQYF. The CDR3 DNA sequence: TGTGCCAGCAGCGTGGCAGGGGTTAGAGAGACCCAGTACTTC.

The chain carries TRBV28 and TRBJ1-5, with D possibly TRBD1 on 5 matching bases. CDR3 length: 15 residues. Per germline, CDR1 MDHEN and CDR2 SYDVKM. Trimming removed 7 bases at V and 4 bases at J, with 17 bases between. CDR3 in amino acids: CASIKRRGSNQPQHF. The CDR3 DNA reads as TGTGCCAGCATCAAAAGGAGGGGTTCGAATCAGCCCCAGCATTTT.

This clone was seen only a few times. The rearrangement joins TRBV7-9 to TRBJ2-1; 11 nucleotides agree with TRBD2. V lost 9 bases, J lost 4 bases, and 5 bases stayed unmatched. The CDR3 extends over 14 amino acids. Germline values: CDR1 SEHNR, CDR2 FQNEAQ (reference sequence). CDR3 in amino acids: CARALAGAYNEQFF. CDR3 sequence (DNA): TGTGCCAGGGCACTAGCGGGAGCTTACAATGAGCAGTTCTTC.

This sequence joins TRBV3-1 (or the pseudogene TRBV3-2) and TRBJ1-2, with 12 bases that match TRBD1. Germline CDR1 is LGHDT and CDR2 is YNNKEL (reference sequence). Losses at the gene ends were 5 bases for V and 4 bases for J; bases not matched to a gene: 8. The CDR3 has 16 residues. Here the CDR3 DNA reads TGTGCCAGCAGCGGACCGGGACAGGGGGCATTCTATGGCTACACCTTC. It translates to CASSGPGQGAFYGYTF.

This rearrangement joins TRBV6-6 to TRBJ1-4, with a tentative D call TRBD1 (5 bases). The CDR3 has 15 residues. V was cut by 6 bases and J by 4 bases, with 15 bases left in between. CDR1 is MNHNY and CDR2 is SVGAGI in the germline V gene (reference sequence). CDR3 nucleotide sequence: TGTGCCAGCAGGGACCCGACAGAATTTAATGAAAAACTGTTTTTT. Its protein product is CASRDPTEFNEKLFF.

The chain recombines TRBV19 with TRBJ2-3; weak D call: TRBD1 (5 bases). Trimming stripped 7 bases from V and 4 bases from J, with 15 bases between. This CDR3 is built from 14 residues. Germline CDR1 and CDR2: LNHDA and SQIVND (reference sequence). CDR3 region: CASKLGQGPDTQYF. The CDR3 DNA reads TGTGCCAGTAAATTAGGGCAGGGCCCAGATACGCAGTATTTT.

The genes are TRBV7-9 and TRBJ2-5; 9 nucleotides match TRBD2. J was trimmed by 5 bases and V by 8 bases; bases with no gene match: 15. Germline V lookup: CDR1 SEHNR, CDR2 FQNEAQ (reference sequence). This CDR3 region has 16 residues. In DNA, the CDR3 is TGTGCCAGCGGGGGAGCGGGAGGTAGCCAGTGGGAGACCCAGTACTTC. Its translation is CASGGAGGSQWETQYF.

The rearrangement links TRBV7-2 to TRBJ1-5; 9 nucleotides match TRBD1. Germline-derived CDR1 and CDR2 are SGHTA and FQGNSA. CDR3 length: 16 residues. The ends lost 0 bases at V and 7 bases at J; junction bases unmatched: 7. The CDR3: CASSLAGTGLTQPQHF. The CDR3 coding sequence is TGTGCCAGCAGCTTAGCGGGGACAGGGCTTACGCAGCCCCAGCATTTT.

V gene TRBV24-1 combines with J gene TRBJ2-3, with TRBD2 matching over 7 bases. Germline trimming cut 4 bases from V and 4 bases from J; bases unmatched to any gene: 7. Germline values: CDR1 KGHDR, CDR2 SFDVKD. The CDR3 length is 15 residues. In DNA, the CDR3 is TGTGCCACCAGTGACTCCAGACTAGCTGCAGATACGCAGTATTTT. It specifies CATSDSRLAADTQYF.

The V call is TRBV19, the J call TRBJ1-4; 9 nucleotides match TRBD1. Germline CDR1 reads LNHDA; CDR2 reads SQIVND (reference sequence). Trimming removed 4 bases from V and 8 bases from J; junction bases left unmatched: 5. This CDR3 contains 14 residues. The CDR3 DNA sequence: TGTGCCAGTAGTACCCGACAGGGGGGAGAAAAACTGTTTTTT. Translated: CASSTRQGGEKLFF.

The chain recombines TRBV28 with TRBJ1-1; D is uncertain. Trimming took off 2 bases at V and 0 bases at J, with 4 bases between the two ends. The CDR3 spans 13 residues. CDR1 and CDR2 (germline): MDHEN, SYDVKM. CDR3 coding DNA: TGTGCCAGCAGTTTAGTCATGAACACTGAAGCTTTCTTT. It translates to CASSLVMNTEAFF.

This chain links TRBV6-5 with TRBJ2-6; possible D gene TRBD1, 6 bases. Trimming took off 5 bases at V and 1 base at J, with 9 bases between the two ends. This CDR3 region has 15 residues. Per germline, CDR1 MNHEY and CDR2 SVGAGI. CDR3 loop: CASSLTGSGANVLTF. CDR3 sequence (DNA): TGTGCCAGCAGTCTTACAGGGTCTGGGGCCAACGTCCTGACTTTC.

The genes are TRBV29-1 and TRBJ1-5; D is possibly TRBD1 (5 bases). V was clipped by 4 bases and J by 3 bases, with 10 bases between them. Germline V gene lookup returns CDR1 SQVTM and CDR2 ANQGSEA. The CDR3 runs 13 residues. The DNA of the CDR3 is TGCAGCGTTGGGGAGGGGCCCAATCAGCCCCAGCATTTT. Translation: CSVGEGPNQPQHF.